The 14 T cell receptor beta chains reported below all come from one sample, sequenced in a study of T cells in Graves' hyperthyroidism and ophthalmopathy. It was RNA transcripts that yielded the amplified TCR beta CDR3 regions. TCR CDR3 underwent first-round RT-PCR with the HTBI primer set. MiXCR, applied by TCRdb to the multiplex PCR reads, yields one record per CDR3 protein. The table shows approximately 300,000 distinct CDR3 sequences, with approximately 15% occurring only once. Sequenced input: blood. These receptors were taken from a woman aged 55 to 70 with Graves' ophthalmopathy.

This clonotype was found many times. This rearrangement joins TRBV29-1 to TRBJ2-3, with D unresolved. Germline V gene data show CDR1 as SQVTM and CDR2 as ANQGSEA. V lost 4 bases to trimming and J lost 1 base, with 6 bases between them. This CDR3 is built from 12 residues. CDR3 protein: CSVVEGTDTQYF. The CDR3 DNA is TGCAGCGTTGTAGAGGGCACAGATACGCAGTATTTT.

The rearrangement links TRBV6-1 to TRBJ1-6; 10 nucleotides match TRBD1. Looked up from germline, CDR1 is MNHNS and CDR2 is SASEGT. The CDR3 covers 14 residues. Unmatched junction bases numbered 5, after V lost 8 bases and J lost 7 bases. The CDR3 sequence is CASPGQGRNSPLHF. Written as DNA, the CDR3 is TGTGCCAGCCCGGGACAGGGGAGGAATTCACCCCTCCACTTT.

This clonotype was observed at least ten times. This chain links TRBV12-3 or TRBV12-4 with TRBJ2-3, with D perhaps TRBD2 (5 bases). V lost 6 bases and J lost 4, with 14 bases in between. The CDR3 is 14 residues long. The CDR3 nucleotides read TGTGCCAGCAGCCCCCTCAGCGGTGCAGATACGCAGTATTTT. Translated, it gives CASSPLSGADTQYF.

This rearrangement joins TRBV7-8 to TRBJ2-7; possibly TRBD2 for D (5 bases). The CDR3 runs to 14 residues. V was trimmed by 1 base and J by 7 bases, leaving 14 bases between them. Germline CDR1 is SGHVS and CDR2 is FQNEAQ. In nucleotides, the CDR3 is TGTGCCAGCAGCTTAGTAGTGCGGGTCCATGAGCAGTACTTC. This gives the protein CASSLVVRVHEQYF.

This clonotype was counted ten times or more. CDR3 residues: CASRTDQGWEQFF. DNA for the CDR3: TGTGCCAGCAGGACAGACCAGGGTTGGGAGCAGTTCTTC. V is TRBV6-1 and J is TRBJ2-1; D possibly corresponds to TRBD1 (5 bases). This CDR3 contains 13 residues. Germline V gives CDR1 MNHNS, CDR2 SASEGT. V lost 6 bases and J lost 10, with 16 bases in between.

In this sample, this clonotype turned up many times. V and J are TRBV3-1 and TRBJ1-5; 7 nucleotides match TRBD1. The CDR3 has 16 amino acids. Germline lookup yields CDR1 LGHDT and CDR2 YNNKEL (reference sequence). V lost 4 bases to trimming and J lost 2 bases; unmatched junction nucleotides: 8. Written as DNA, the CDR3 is TGTGCCAGCAGCCGAGGGATGGGACAGCGCAATCAGCCCCAGCATTTT. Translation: CASSRGMGQRNQPQHF. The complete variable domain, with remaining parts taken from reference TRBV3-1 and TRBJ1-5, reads DTAVSQTPKYLVTQMGNDKSIKCEQNLGHDTMYWYKQDSKKFLKIMFSYNNKELIINETVPNRFSPKSPDKAHLNLHINSLELGDSAVYFCASSRGMGQRNQPQHFGDGTRLSIL.

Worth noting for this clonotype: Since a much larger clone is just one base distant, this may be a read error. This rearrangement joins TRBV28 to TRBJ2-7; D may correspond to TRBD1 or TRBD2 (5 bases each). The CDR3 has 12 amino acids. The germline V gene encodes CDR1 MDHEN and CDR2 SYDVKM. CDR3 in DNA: TGTGCCAGCGGGACGGGCTCCTACGAGCGGTACTTC. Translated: CASGTGSYERYF.

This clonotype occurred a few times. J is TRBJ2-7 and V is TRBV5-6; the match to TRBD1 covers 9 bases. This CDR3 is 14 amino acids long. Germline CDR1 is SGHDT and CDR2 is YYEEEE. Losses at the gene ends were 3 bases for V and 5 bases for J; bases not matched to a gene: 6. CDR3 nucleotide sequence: TGTGCCAGCAGCTGGACAGGGGTTGGCGACGAGCAGTACTTC. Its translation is CASSWTGVGDEQYF.

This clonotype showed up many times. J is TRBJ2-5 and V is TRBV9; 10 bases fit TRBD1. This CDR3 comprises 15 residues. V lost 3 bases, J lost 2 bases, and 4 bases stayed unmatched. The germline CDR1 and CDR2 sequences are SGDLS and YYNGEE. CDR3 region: CASSGQGQGQETQYF. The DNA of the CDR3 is TGTGCCAGCAGCGGCCAGGGACAGGGGCAAGAGACCCAGTACTTC.

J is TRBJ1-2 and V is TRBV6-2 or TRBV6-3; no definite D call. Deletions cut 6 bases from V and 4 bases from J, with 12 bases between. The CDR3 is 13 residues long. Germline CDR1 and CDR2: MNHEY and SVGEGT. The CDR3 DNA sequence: TGTGCCAGCAGGCAGCCCAGCGTCTATGGCTACACCTTC. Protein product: CASRQPSVYGYTF.

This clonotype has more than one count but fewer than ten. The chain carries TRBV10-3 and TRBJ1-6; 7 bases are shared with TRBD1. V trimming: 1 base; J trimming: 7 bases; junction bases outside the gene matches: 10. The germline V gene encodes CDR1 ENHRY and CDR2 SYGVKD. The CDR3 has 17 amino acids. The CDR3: CAISEFDLQGSNSPLHF. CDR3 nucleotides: TGTGCCATCAGTGAGTTCGATCTACAGGGGTCCAATTCACCCCTCCACTTT.

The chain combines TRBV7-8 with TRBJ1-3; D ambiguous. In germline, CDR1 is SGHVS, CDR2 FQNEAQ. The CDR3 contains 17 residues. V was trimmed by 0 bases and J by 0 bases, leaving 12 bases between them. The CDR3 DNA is TGTGCCAGCAGCTTAGCGCGTGGAGCCAACTCTGGAAACACCATATATTTT. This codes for CASSLARGANSGNTIYF.

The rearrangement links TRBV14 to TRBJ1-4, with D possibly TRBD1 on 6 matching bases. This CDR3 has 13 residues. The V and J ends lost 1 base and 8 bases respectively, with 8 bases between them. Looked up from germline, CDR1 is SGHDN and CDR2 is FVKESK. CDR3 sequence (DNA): TGTGCCAGCAGCCAAGGACAGGACGAAAAACTGTTTTTT. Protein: CASSQGQDEKLFF.

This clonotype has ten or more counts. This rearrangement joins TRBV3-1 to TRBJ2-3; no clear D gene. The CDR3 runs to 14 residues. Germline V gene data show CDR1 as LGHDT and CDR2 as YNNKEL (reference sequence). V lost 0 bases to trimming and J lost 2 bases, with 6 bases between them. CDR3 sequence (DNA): TGTGCCAGCAGCCAAGAACAGACCACAGATACGCAGTATTTT. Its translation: CASSQEQTTDTQYF.